The sequence of this T cell receptor beta chain was determined in a study of T cell changes during pregnancy in multiple sclerosis (dated by TCRdb to about 2019). The study in broad terms: The study examined how the T cell repertoire changed over the course of pregnancy in women with multiple sclerosis.

CDR1 and CDR2 are read off the germline V gene as SNHLY and FYNNEI. V lost 8 bases and J lost 6 bases; the stretch between them is 20 bases long. Spanning cysteine to phenylalanine, the CDR3 consists of 15 amino acids. Only CDR3 DNA remains: 45 bases, in frame from the first base. For this clone: What antigen it recognizes has not been identified. No qualities accompany the bases; no much larger clone lies one base away.

Receptors were amplified or captured by the immunoSEQ multiplex PCR assay. Here the immuneACCESS table is served through TCRdb, limited to in-frame sequences with V and J called. Missing clones are a known gap in these copies; in checked studies unresolved V genes cover under half, and the rest lacks a known reason. For this sample the table gives 43,000 or so clones, of which around 90% were detected only once. Of the sample, 1.5% to 2% is held by the ten largest clones. The starting material was peripheral blood, obtained in the first trimester of pregnancy. This clonotype was sampled from a female donor with multiple sclerosis, enrolled in a pregnancy study. This chain is built from TRBV2 and TRBJ1-5, with TRBD1 tentatively as D gene (5 bases match). The nucleotides read TGTGCCAGCGGCGGTGGGGGGGTAGGACGTCAGCCCCAGCATTTT. It codes for CASGGGGVGRQPQHF.